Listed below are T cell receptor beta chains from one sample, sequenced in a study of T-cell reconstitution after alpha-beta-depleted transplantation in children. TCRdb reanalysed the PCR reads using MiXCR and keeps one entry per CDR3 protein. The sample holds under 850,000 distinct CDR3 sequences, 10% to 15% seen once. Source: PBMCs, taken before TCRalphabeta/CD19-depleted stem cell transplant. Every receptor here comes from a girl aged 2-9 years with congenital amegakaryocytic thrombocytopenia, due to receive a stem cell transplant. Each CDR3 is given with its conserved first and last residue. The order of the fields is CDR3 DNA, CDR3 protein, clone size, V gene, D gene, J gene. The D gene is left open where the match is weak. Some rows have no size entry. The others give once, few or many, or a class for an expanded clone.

DNA: TGCAGTGCTAGAGAACTCTGGGGACTAGCGGCCCCCCAAGAGACCCAGTACTTC; CDR3: CSARELWGLAAPQETQYF; size: few; V: TRBV20-1; D: TRBD2; J: TRBJ2-5
DNA: TGCGCCAGCGGGTCTCAAGGGCCGAACACTGAAGCTTTCTTT; CDR3: CASGSQGPNTEAFF; size: many; V: TRBV5-1; D: -; J: TRBJ1-1
DNA: TGTGCCTGGAGGGCAGGGGGCAACACTGAAGCTTTCTTT; CDR3: CAWRAGGNTEAFF; size: -; V: TRBV30; D: TRBD1; J: TRBJ1-1
DNA: TGCAGTGCCGCGCGTGGGCGGAACACAGATACGCAGTATTTT; CDR3: CSAARGRNTDTQYF; size: many; V: TRBV20-1; D: -; J: TRBJ2-3
DNA: TGTGCCAGCAGTGAGACTAACTCTGGAAACACCATATATTTT; CDR3: CASSETNSGNTIYF; size: -; V: TRBV6-1; D: -; J: TRBJ1-3
DNA: TGCGCCAGCAGCCAAAGCGTAGGACTCTACTATGGCTACACCTTC; CDR3: CASSQSVGLYYGYTF; size: many; V: TRBV4-1; D: -; J: TRBJ1-2
DNA: TGTGCCAGCAGACACACTAGCGGAGTCTCCTACAATGAGCAGTTCTTC; CDR3: CASRHTSGVSYNEQFF; size: many; V: TRBV6-1; D: TRBD2; J: TRBJ2-1
DNA: TGTGCCAGCAGCCGCTTTTGGGACAGATACGAAAAACTGTTTTTT; CDR3: CASSRFWDRYEKLFF; size: few; V: TRBV7-6; D: TRBD1; J: TRBJ1-4
DNA: TGCGCCAGCAGCTTGGTTGCGGGACCCAAAGAGACCCAGTACTTC; CDR3: CASSLVAGPKETQYF; size: many; V: TRBV5-1; D: -; J: TRBJ2-5
DNA: TGTGCCAGCAGCTTTGGAGGGGCCCTGAACACTGAAGCTTTCTTT; CDR3: CASSFGGALNTEAFF; size: many; V: TRBV11-2; D: -; J: TRBJ1-1
DNA: TGTGCCAGCAGTGAAGCTTGGGGACAGCCCTACAATGAGCAGTTCTTC; CDR3: CASSEAWGQPYNEQFF; size: -; V: TRBV6-1; D: TRBD1; J: TRBJ2-1
DNA: TGTGCCATCAGTGATCCCTGGAGCGGCACAGATACGCAGTATTTT; CDR3: CAISDPWSGTDTQYF; size: -; V: TRBV10-3; D: -; J: TRBJ2-3
DNA: TGCGCCAGCCGCGTGGGGACGGTCACCACTTCCTACAATGAGCAGTTCTTC; CDR3: CASRVGTVTTSYNEQFF; size: -; V: TRBV5-1; D: -; J: TRBJ2-1
DNA: TGTGCCAGCAGTTCCGACGGTAGCAATCAGCCCCAGCATTTT; CDR3: CASSSDGSNQPQHF; size: many; V: TRBV12-3/TRBV12-4; D: -; J: TRBJ1-5
DNA: TGTGCCAGCAGCTTAAAGTCCGGGGACGAACGGGTCTTC; CDR3: CASSLKSGDERVF; size: few; V: TRBV11-2; D: -; J: TRBJ2-1
DNA: TGTGCCAGCAGCCGGCGGGGTAGCGGGAGTGTCACAGATACGCAGTATTTT; CDR3: CASSRRGSGSVTDTQYF; size: many; V: TRBV4-2; D: TRBD2; J: TRBJ2-3
DNA: TGCAGCGCCGATAGCGGGAGAGGGTACAATGAGCAGTTCTTC; CDR3: CSADSGRGYNEQFF; size: many; V: TRBV20-1; D: TRBD2; J: TRBJ2-1
DNA: TGTGCCAGCAGTCCCCGTCCGGGTGAAGGGAACACCGGGGAGCTGTTTTTT; CDR3: CASSPRPGEGNTGELFF; size: -; V: TRBV12-3/TRBV12-4; D: -; J: TRBJ2-2
DNA: TGCAGCGTTGCGTTGTCTAGCGGACCCAGGGAGACCCAGTACTTC; CDR3: CSVALSSGPRETQYF; size: -; V: TRBV29-1; D: TRBD2; J: TRBJ2-5
DNA: TGCAGTGCTAGAGATTTCGGCAGGGAGGGGAACATTCAGTACTTC; CDR3: CSARDFGREGNIQYF; size: many; V: TRBV20-1; D: TRBD2; J: TRBJ2-4
DNA: TGTGCCAGCAGGACGACGGGGGTTAATCAGCCCCAGCATTTT; CDR3: CASRTTGVNQPQHF; size: -; V: TRBV6-4; D: -; J: TRBJ1-5
DNA: TGCGCCAGCAGCCAATCGCGGATCGGAGTGAGGGGCTACACCTTC; CDR3: CASSQSRIGVRGYTF; size: -; V: TRBV4-1; D: -; J: TRBJ1-2
DNA: TGTGCCAGTAGGATGCTGGGGACAGGGACAGATACGCAGTATTTT; CDR3: CASRMLGTGTDTQYF; size: many; V: TRBV19; D: TRBD1; J: TRBJ2-3
DNA: TGTGCCAGCAGTTTAGCACCCTTGAGGGAGCAGTACTTC; CDR3: CASSLAPLREQYF; size: many; V: TRBV12-3/TRBV12-4; D: -; J: TRBJ2-7
DNA: TGCAGTGCTAGATCTATCATGGGGAATGAGCAGTTCTTC; CDR3: CSARSIMGNEQFF; size: many; V: TRBV20-1; D: -; J: TRBJ2-1
DNA: TGCGCCAGCAGTTCCGGGAGCAGCAATGAGCAGTTCTTC; CDR3: CASSSGSSNEQFF; size: many; V: TRBV5-1; D: -; J: TRBJ2-1
DNA: TGTGCCAGCAGCCCTCCCACGACTAACCAAGAGACCCAGTACTTC; CDR3: CASSPPTTNQETQYF; size: many; V: TRBV12-3/TRBV12-4; D: -; J: TRBJ2-5
DNA: TGCGCCAGCAGCTCCAGACAAGGCGGGAGCTACGAGCAGTACTTC; CDR3: CASSSRQGGSYEQYF; size: few; V: TRBV11-2; D: TRBD2; J: TRBJ2-7
DNA: TGTGCCAGCTCACTTCAGGGCCCCTCCGGCTACACCTTC; CDR3: CASSLQGPSGYTF; size: -; V: TRBV18; D: -; J: TRBJ1-2
DNA: TGTGCCAGCAGTGACAGCAGCGCACCCACCTACGAGCAGTACTTC; CDR3: CASSDSSAPTYEQYF; size: -; V: TRBV25-1; D: -; J: TRBJ2-7
DNA: TGTGCCAGCAGGCCCAGGGAGAACACTGAAGCTTTCTTT; CDR3: CASRPRENTEAFF; size: few; V: TRBV2; D: -; J: TRBJ1-1
DNA: TGTGCCAGCAGCCAAGGTGGGTCTCTACTCCGCAATGAGCAGTTCTTC; CDR3: CASSQGGSLLRNEQFF; size: -; V: TRBV3-1; D: -; J: TRBJ2-1
DNA: TGCAGTGCTAGGTCGGCGAGGACGCAGTATTTT; CDR3: CSARSARTQYF; size: many; V: TRBV20-1; D: -; J: TRBJ2-3
DNA: TGTGCCAGCAGTCAGTATGCCTTAGTGGGGGGATACTACGAGCAGTACTTC; CDR3: CASSQYALVGGYYEQYF; size: -; V: TRBV28; D: -; J: TRBJ2-7
DNA: TGTGCCAGCAGCTTCACAGGGGGCAGTGAAGCTTTCTTT; CDR3: CASSFTGGSEAFF; size: many; V: TRBV7-2; D: TRBD1; J: TRBJ1-1
DNA: TGCGCCAGCAGCTCACAGTTCCCGTATGGCTACACCTTC; CDR3: CASSSQFPYGYTF; size: many; V: TRBV5-1; D: -; J: TRBJ1-2
DNA: TGTGCCAGCAGCGTAAGGTGGGCCGACGACGAGCAGTACTTC; CDR3: CASSVRWADDEQYF; size: many; V: TRBV9; D: -; J: TRBJ2-7
DNA: TGTGCCAGCTCACGAGGCCTGGGGACGGTCTACGAGCAGTACTTC; CDR3: CASSRGLGTVYEQYF; size: few; V: TRBV18; D: -; J: TRBJ2-7
DNA: TGCAGTGCTCAACTTGGACAACCAAATCAGCCCCAGCATTTT; CDR3: CSAQLGQPNQPQHF; size: many; V: TRBV20-1; D: -; J: TRBJ1-5
DNA: TGCAGCGTTGCCGACCCTCTAGCGTCCGTCTCCTACGAGCAGTACTTC; CDR3: CSVADPLASVSYEQYF; size: -; V: TRBV29-1; D: -; J: TRBJ2-7
DNA: TGTGCCAGCAGCTTTACCGGGACAGCATACACCGGGGAGCTGTTTTTT; CDR3: CASSFTGTAYTGELFF; size: -; V: TRBV5-6; D: TRBD1; J: TRBJ2-2
DNA: TGTGCCAGCAGCCAAGGCGCCGTTCTCGGGCGCGAGCAGTACTTC; CDR3: CASSQGAVLGREQYF; size: few; V: TRBV3-1; D: -; J: TRBJ2-7
DNA: TGTGCCAGCAGCGTGAACGGGGGAAGCACAGATACGCAGTATTTT; CDR3: CASSVNGGSTDTQYF; size: -; V: TRBV7-3; D: -; J: TRBJ2-3
DNA: TGCGCCAGCAGCGGATCGGTCTCGGGAAACTATGGCTACACCTTC; CDR3: CASSGSVSGNYGYTF; size: many; V: TRBV5-1; D: -; J: TRBJ1-2
DNA: TGTGCCAGCAGCTTATGGGCAGACCAAGAGACCCAGTACTTC; CDR3: CASSLWADQETQYF; size: few; V: TRBV7-9; D: -; J: TRBJ2-5
DNA: TGCAGTGCTAGATATGGGCGGATCGGCAATCAGCCCCAGCATTTT; CDR3: CSARYGRIGNQPQHF; size: few; V: TRBV20-1; D: -; J: TRBJ1-5
DNA: TGCGCCAGCAGCTTGGACTATTACAATGAGCAGTTCTTC; CDR3: CASSLDYYNEQFF; size: many; V: TRBV5-1; D: -; J: TRBJ2-1
DNA: TGCGCCAGCAGCGTGGTAGGCGGCAACAGCTACATCCTAGATCTCAGGAAGCAGTACTTC; CDR3: CASSVVGGNSYILDLRKQYF; size: many; V: TRBV5-1; D: -; J: TRBJ2-7
DNA: TGTGCCAGCAGTCAACAGGGGAACACTGAAGCTTTCTTT; CDR3: CASSQQGNTEAFF; size: many; V: TRBV12-3/TRBV12-4; D: -; J: TRBJ1-1
DNA: TGTGCCACCAGCACCAGACTAGCGGGAGGGGAGCAGTACTTC; CDR3: CATSTRLAGGEQYF; size: many; V: TRBV15; D: TRBD2; J: TRBJ2-7
DNA: TGTGCCAGCAGTCCCACTCCGGGACTAGCAGTCGGGGAGCTGTTTTTT; CDR3: CASSPTPGLAVGELFF; size: many; V: TRBV28; D: TRBD2; J: TRBJ2-2
DNA: TGTGCCAGCAGCACCCAAGACGTCCCCTCCTACAATGAGCAGTTCTTC; CDR3: CASSTQDVPSYNEQFF; size: -; V: TRBV7-8; D: -; J: TRBJ2-1
DNA: TGTGCCAGCAGCTTACGACCGGGACTAGCGGGAGAATATGAGCAGTTCTTC; CDR3: CASSLRPGLAGEYEQFF; size: -; V: TRBV7-2; D: TRBD2; J: TRBJ2-1
DNA: TGCGCCAGCAGCGGGGGGACAGCCCAAGAGACCCAGTACTTC; CDR3: CASSGGTAQETQYF; size: many; V: TRBV5-1; D: -; J: TRBJ2-5
DNA: TGCGCCAGCAGCTTGGATTGGGGACTGACGGGGAATGAGCAGTTCTTC; CDR3: CASSLDWGLTGNEQFF; size: -; V: TRBV5-1; D: -; J: TRBJ2-1
DNA: TGTGCCACCAGCAGAGAGGTTTCAGATTGGGCTAGCGGTAGCACAGATACGCAGTATTTT; CDR3: CATSREVSDWASGSTDTQYF; size: few; V: TRBV15; D: TRBD2; J: TRBJ2-3
DNA: TGTGCCAGCAGCCCCCTCATTGGCCGGAATGAAAAACTGTTTTTT; CDR3: CASSPLIGRNEKLFF; size: few; V: TRBV7-9; D: -; J: TRBJ1-4
DNA: TGTGCCAGCAGCGAAGCGGGAGGACACCACAATGAGCAGTTCTTC; CDR3: CASSEAGGHHNEQFF; size: many; V: TRBV9; D: TRBD2; J: TRBJ2-1
DNA: TGCAGTGCCTGGACCTTTCTGAGGCAAGAGACCCAGTACTTC; CDR3: CSAWTFLRQETQYF; size: -; V: TRBV20-1; D: -; J: TRBJ2-5
DNA: TGTGCCACCAGCAGAACCCGGGACAGCGACACAGATACGCAGTATTTT; CDR3: CATSRTRDSDTDTQYF; size: few; V: TRBV15; D: TRBD1; J: TRBJ2-3